Sequencing of this T cell receptor beta chain was carried out in a study of blood T cell repertoires in COVID-19. Study background: COVID-19 samples from acute and convalescent phases originated in the United States, Italy and Spain.

Method: immunoSEQ multiplex PCR; TCRdb's copy keeps in-frame clones and lacks some. Of under 250,000 clones in the sample, 80% are singletons; the top ten hold around 5.4%. The CDR3 has 13 amino acids. In germline, CDR1 is MNHNY, CDR2 SVGAGI (reference sequence). Germline trimming cut 4 bases from V and 6 bases from J; bases unmatched to any gene: 2. This clone appeared a few times. The receptor's source is an older woman with acute or convalescent COVID-19. J is TRBJ1-3 and V is TRBV6-6; TRBD1 matches at 8 bases. What was sequenced was peripheral blood. CDR3 sequence: CASSSTGENTIYF. DNA of the CDR3: TGTGCCAGCAGTTCGACAGGGGAAAACACCATATATTTT.